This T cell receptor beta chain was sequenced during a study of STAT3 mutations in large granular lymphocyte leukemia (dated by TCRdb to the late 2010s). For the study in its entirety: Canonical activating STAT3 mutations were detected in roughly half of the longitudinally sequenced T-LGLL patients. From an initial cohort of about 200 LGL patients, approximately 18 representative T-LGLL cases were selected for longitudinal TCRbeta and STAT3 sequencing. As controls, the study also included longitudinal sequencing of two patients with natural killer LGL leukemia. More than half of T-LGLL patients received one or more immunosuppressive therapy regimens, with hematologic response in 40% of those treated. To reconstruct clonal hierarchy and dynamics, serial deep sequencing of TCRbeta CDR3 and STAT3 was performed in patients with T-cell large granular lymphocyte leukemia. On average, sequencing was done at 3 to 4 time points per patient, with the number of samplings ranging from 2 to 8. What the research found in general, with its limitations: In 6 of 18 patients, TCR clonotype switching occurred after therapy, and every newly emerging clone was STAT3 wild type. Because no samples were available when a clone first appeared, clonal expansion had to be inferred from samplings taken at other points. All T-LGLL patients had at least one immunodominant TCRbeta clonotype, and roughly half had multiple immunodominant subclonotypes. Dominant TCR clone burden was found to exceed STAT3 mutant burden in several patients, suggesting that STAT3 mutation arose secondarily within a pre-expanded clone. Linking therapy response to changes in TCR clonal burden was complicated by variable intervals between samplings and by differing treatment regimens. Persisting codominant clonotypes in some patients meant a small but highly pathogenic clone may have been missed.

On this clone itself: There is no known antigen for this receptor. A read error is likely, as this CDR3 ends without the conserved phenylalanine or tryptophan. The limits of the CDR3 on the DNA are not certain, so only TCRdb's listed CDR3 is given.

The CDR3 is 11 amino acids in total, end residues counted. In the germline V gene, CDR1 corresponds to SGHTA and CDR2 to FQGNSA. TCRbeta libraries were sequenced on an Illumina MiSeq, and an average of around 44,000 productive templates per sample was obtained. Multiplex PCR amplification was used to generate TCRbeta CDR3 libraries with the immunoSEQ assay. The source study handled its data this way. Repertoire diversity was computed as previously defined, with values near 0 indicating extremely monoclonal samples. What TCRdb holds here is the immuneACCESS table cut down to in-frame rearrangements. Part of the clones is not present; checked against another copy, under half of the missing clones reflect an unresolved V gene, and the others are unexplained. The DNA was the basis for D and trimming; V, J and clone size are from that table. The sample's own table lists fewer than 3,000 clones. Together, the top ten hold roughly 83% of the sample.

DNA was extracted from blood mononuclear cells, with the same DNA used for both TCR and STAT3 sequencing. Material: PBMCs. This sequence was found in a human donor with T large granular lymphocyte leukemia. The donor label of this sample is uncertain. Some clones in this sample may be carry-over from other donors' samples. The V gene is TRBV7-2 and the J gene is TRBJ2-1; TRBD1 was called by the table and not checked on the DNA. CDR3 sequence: CASSNGDSYNE.